A selection of T cell receptor beta chains follows, all from one sample in a study of blood T cell repertoires in COVID-19. Libraries were prepared by immunoSEQ multiplex PCR; TCRdb keeps only in-frame clonotypes and omits some of them. The sample holds approximately 100,000 clones, about 90% seen once. Sequenced sample: peripheral blood. These receptors all stem from a human donor in a cohort sampled during active COVID-19. Both conserved end residues are trimmed from each CDR3. Where a row states a size, it is once, few, many or the class of an expanded clone; other rows omit it.

ASGPGTGNGEQY	12	-	TRBV5-1	TRBJ2-7
ASRSGQGLNQPQH	13	few	TRBV19	TRBJ1-5
ASSPIGTGGFVAF	13	-	TRBV18	TRBJ1-1
ASSSRDSGEKLF	12	-	TRBV19	TRBJ1-4
ASSFAGQVAKNIQY	14	-	TRBV6-2/TRBV6-3	TRBJ2-4
ASSRGGSYSYEQY	13	-	TRBV7-2	TRBJ2-7
ASSTSGSYNEQF	12	-	TRBV2	TRBJ2-1
ASSQAGNYGYT	11	once	TRBV4-2	TRBJ1-2
ASSPLTHTGAVVNTEAF	17	few	TRBV6-2/TRBV6-3	TRBJ1-1
ASSLRGAGEQY	11	-	TRBV3-1/TRBV3-2	TRBJ2-7
SPPLGQGTTDTQY	13	-	TRBV29-1	TRBJ2-3
ASSEVVVGAANSPLH	15	-	TRBV6-1	TRBJ1-6
ASSQDTRRWGQGITEAF	17	-	TRBV3-1/TRBV3-2	TRBJ1-1
ASRRAITGATEAF	13	-	TRBV7-2	TRBJ1-1
ASSLEGVSGNTIY	13	-	TRBV5-4	TRBJ1-3
ASRTGLYEQY	10	-	TRBV6-6	TRBJ2-7
ASSSKGFNQPQH	12	-	TRBV27	TRBJ1-5
ASSQLIQGASGYT	13	-	TRBV4-3	TRBJ1-2
ATSDRTSGLGFSYNEQF	17	-	TRBV24-1	TRBJ2-1
ASSPKGGRQETQY	13	-	TRBV6-6	TRBJ2-5
ASSGRQGKNIQY	12	-	TRBV28	TRBJ2-4
ASSREDTEAF	10	-	TRBV5-6	TRBJ1-1
ASRSGQIVYEQY	12	few	TRBV6-5	TRBJ2-7
ACTRGGGELF	10	-	TRBV30	TRBJ2-2
ASNSADTDTQY	11	-	TRBV19	TRBJ2-3
ASSLPSGSTDTQY	13	-	TRBV5-1	TRBJ2-3
ASSVGFFNTIY	11	-	TRBV9	TRBJ1-3
ASSLLAGAFSYEQY	14	-	TRBV7-2	TRBJ2-7
ASSSGWGGHRTDTQY	15	few	TRBV3-1/TRBV3-2	TRBJ2-3
ASSTPGLPPYEQY	13	-	TRBV7-9	TRBJ2-7
ASSISSGAWNEQF	13	-	TRBV19	TRBJ2-1
ASSPGQSAVWGYGYT	15	-	TRBV5-6	TRBJ1-2
ASSEVLAGGNNEQF	14	-	TRBV6-1	TRBJ2-1
ASTTDSGRTDTQY	13	-	TRBV28	TRBJ2-3
ASSPQQGYDTEAF	13	-	TRBV11-2	TRBJ1-1
ASSLQRNTEAF	11	-	TRBV9	TRBJ1-1
ASSVTGGFTEAF	12	once	TRBV9	TRBJ1-1
ASSLHRWGWNEQF	13	-	TRBV7-2	TRBJ2-1
ASTWTQTGELF	11	-	TRBV6-5	TRBJ2-2